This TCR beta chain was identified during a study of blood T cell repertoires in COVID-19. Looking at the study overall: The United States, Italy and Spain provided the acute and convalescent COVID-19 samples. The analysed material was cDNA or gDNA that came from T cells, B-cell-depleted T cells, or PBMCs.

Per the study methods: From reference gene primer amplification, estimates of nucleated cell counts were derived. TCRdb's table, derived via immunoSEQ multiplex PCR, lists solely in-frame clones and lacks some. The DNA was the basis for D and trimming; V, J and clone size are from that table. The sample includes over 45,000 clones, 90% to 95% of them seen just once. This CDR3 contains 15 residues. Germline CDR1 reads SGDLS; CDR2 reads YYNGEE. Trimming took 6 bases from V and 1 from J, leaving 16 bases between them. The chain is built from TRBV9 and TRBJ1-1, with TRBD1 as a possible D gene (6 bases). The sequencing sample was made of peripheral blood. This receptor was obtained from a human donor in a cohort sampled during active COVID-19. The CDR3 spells CASNEGGARNTEAFF. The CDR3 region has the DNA TGTGCCAGCAACGAAGGGGGGGCGAGGAACACTGAAGCTTTCTTT.